This passage covers 19 T cell receptor beta chains from one sample sequenced in a study of T cells in Graves' hyperthyroidism and ophthalmopathy. Using RNA transcripts as the source, TCR beta CDR3 regions were amplified. HTBI primers were employed in a first-round RT-PCR of the TCR CDR3. MiXCR was run by TCRdb on the multiplex PCR reads, yielding one entry per CDR3 protein. The repertoire holds 550,000 to 650,000 distinct CDR3 sequences, with 12% to 15% as singletons. Sequenced sample: blood. The receptors here all came from a woman between 35 and 50 years old with Graves' hyperthyroidism.

The V gene is TRBV15, the J gene TRBJ1-1; TRBD1 matches 8 bases. The CDR3 sequence is 17 residues long. Germline V gives CDR1 LNHNV, CDR2 YYDKDF (reference sequence). Germline trimming cut 0 bases from V and 0 bases from J; bases unmatched to any gene: 6. CDR3 sequence: CATSREARQGMNTEAFF. For the CDR3, the DNA is TGTGCCACCAGCAGAGAGGCTAGACAGGGGATGAACACTGAAGCTTTCTTT.

The sample holds many counts of this clonotype. The chain uses TRBV5-1 and TRBJ2-7; 8 positions agree with TRBD1. Per germline, CDR1 SGHRS and CDR2 YFSETQ. V shed 0 bases and J 5 bases; nucleotides not matched to a gene: 10. This CDR3 has 16 residues. CDR3 bases: TGCGCCAGCAGCTTGGCTAGATCAGGGGGCGCGGACGAGCAGTACTTC. Translated: CASSLARSGGADEQYF.

This clonotype has ten or more counts. The V gene is TRBV24-1, the J gene TRBJ2-5; 10 bases align to TRBD1. This CDR3 region has 16 residues. Unmatched junction bases numbered 5, after V lost 4 bases and J lost 1 base. The germline V gene encodes CDR1 KGHDR and CDR2 SFDVKD. The CDR3 DNA is TGTGCCACCAGTGACCCTAGGACAGGGGGCCAAGAGACCCAGTACTTC. Translating it yields CATSDPRTGGQETQYF.

About this clonotype: A much larger clone differs from this one at a single base, so this may be a read error. The chain uses TRBV19 and TRBJ1-1; unclear D gene. Germline V CDR1 and CDR2: LNHDA, SQIVND (reference sequence). This CDR3 spans 14 amino acids. As DNA, the CDR3 is TGTGCCAGCGCAGATTTGGCTGGGAACACTGAAGCTCTCTTT. Protein product: CASADLAGNTEALF.

This chain connects TRBV3-2 to TRBJ2-1; the D call TRBD1 from the table was never checked on the DNA. TRBV3-2 is flagged as a pseudogene. The CDR3 consists of 16 residues. The CDR3 sequence is CASSQTPGNKQHEQFF. CDR3 DNA: TGTGCCAGCAGCCAAACCCCGGGGAACAAACAACATGAGCAGTTCTTC.

This clonotype occurred many times. This sequence joins TRBV6-1 and TRBJ2-1; weak D call: TRBD2 (6 bases). The germline CDR1 and CDR2 sequences are MNHNS and SASEGT. V was cut by 8 bases and J by 4 bases, with 12 bases left in between. This CDR3 comprises 13 residues. CDR3 loop: CASGQAGYNEQFF. For the CDR3, the DNA is TGTGCCAGCGGACAAGCGGGTTACAATGAGCAGTTCTTC.

This clonotype was picked up many times. The V and J genes are TRBV20-1 and TRBJ1-1, with unresolved D. Per germline, CDR1 DFQATT and CDR2 SNEGSKA (reference sequence). V shed 6 bases and J shed 1 base, with 12 bases lying between them. The CDR3 has 13 amino acids. The chain's CDR3 is CSAHWVGNTEAFF. The CDR3 DNA is TGCAGTGCCCACTGGGTAGGGAACACTGAAGCTTTCTTT.

Comments on this clonotype: A clone one base away is much larger, so this may be a read error. The chain carries TRBV20-1 and TRBJ2-1; 9 positions match TRBD1. The CDR3 consists of 14 residues. The V and J ends lost 4 bases and 5 bases, in that order; junction bases with no gene match: 6. Germline CDR1 reads DFQATT; CDR2 reads SNEGSKA (reference sequence). DNA for the CDR3: TGCAGTGCTAAGGGACAGGGCTTTCACAATGAGCAGTTCTTC. Its protein product is CSAKGQGFHNEQFF.

Note on this clonotype: A much larger clone sits a single nucleotide away, making a read error possible. The gene calls are TRBV5-6 and TRBJ2-2; TRBD1 is a possible D gene (7 bases). The CDR3 totals 13 residues. The germline CDR1 and CDR2 sequences are SGHDT and YYEEEE. The CDR3 DNA follows: TGTGCCACCCAGGGACAGAACACCGGGGGGCTGTTTTTT. The encoded protein is CATQGQNTGGLFF.

The V gene is TRBV11-1, the J gene TRBJ2-7; 12 bases map to TRBD2. CDR1 and CDR2 (germline): SGHAT, FQDESV (reference sequence). The CDR3 totals 15 residues. V lost 5 bases to trimming and J lost 2 bases; unmatched junction nucleotides: 4. The CDR3 spells CASSRTSGTTYEQYF. The CDR3 DNA is TGTGCCAGCAGCCGGACTAGCGGGACAACCTACGAGCAGTACTTC.

This rearrangement joins TRBV3-1 to TRBJ1-6, with TRBD1 matching 8 bases. Trimming took 3 bases from V and 9 from J; bases not matched to a gene: 7. This CDR3 contains 15 residues. Germline assignment: CDR1 LGHDT and CDR2 YNNKEL (reference sequence). The CDR3 here is CASSQTGDDRSPLHF. CDR3 nucleotides: TGTGCCAGCAGCCAGACAGGGGACGACCGTTCACCCCTCCACTTT.

This clonotype was picked up many times. The CDR3 loop reads CATSRGHNQGSGANVLTF. CDR3 sequence (DNA): TGTGCCACCAGCAGAGGTCATAATCAGGGATCTGGGGCCAACGTCCTGACTTTC. The chain has TRBV15 and TRBJ2-6; D may be TRBD1 (5 bases). Germline CDR1 reads LNHNV; CDR2 reads YYDKDF (reference sequence). Trimming stripped 1 base from V and 1 base from J, with 14 bases between. The CDR3 is 18 amino acids.

The chain has TRBV2 and TRBJ1-5, with D perhaps matching TRBD1 (5 bases). With 6 bases removed from V and 5 bases from J, the gap between germline ends came to 14 bases. CDR3 size: 14 residues. Germline CDR1 and CDR2: SNHLY and FYNNEI. CDR3 residues: CASRPGPRDQPQHF. The CDR3 region has the DNA TGTGCCAGCAGGCCGGGACCCCGGGATCAGCCCCAGCATTTT.

The chain couples TRBV4-1 to TRBJ2-7, with D possibly matching TRBD2 (6 bases). Germline CDR1 MGHRA, CDR2 YSYEKL. Trimming took 1 base from V and 7 from J, leaving 20 bases between them. CDR3 length: 16 residues. CDR3 DNA sequence: TGCGCCAGCAGCCAAGTCGGGAGCGGGTGGGGCAATGAGCAGTACTTC. It codes for CASSQVGSGWGNEQYF.

In DNA form, the CDR3 reads TGTGCCAGCAGTGTACAGGGTTCCTACGAGCAGTACTTC. This translates into CASSVQGSYEQYF. The chain combines TRBV27 with TRBJ2-7; a possible D gene is TRBD1 (6 bases). V lost 5 bases and J 1 base, leaving 9 bases between the germline ends. The CDR3 totals 13 residues. Germline V gene sequence: CDR1 MNHEY, CDR2 SMNVEV (reference sequence).

This clonotype was recorded at least ten times. This sequence joins TRBV30 and TRBJ1-1; D is unresolved. Germline loops: CDR1 GTSNPN, CDR2 SVGIG (reference sequence). The CDR3 is 13 residues long. Trimming took off 2 bases at V and 1 base at J, with 8 bases between the two ends. The CDR3 DNA is TGTGCCTGGAGTAGATCGGGGAACACTGAAGCTTTCTTT. It is translated as CAWSRSGNTEAFF.

This clonotype was detected only a few times. Written as DNA, the CDR3 is TGTGCCAGCAGTTTAATAGGACAGATAAACGAGCAGTACTTC. Its protein product is CASSLIGQINEQYF. The chain links TRBV12-3 or TRBV12-4 to TRBJ2-7, with D perhaps matching TRBD1 (6 bases). The CDR3 runs to 14 residues. Trimming took 2 bases from V and 5 from J, leaving 13 bases between them.

This clonotype was counted once. The chain joins TRBV20-1 to TRBJ2-1; D not certain. This CDR3 is 11 amino acids long. Looked up from germline, CDR1 is DFQATT and CDR2 is SNEGSKA (reference sequence). Trimming cost V 4 bases and J 5 bases, with 6 bases left between them. CDR3 region: CSAMRNNEQFF. The CDR3, as DNA: TGCAGTGCTATGCGAAACAATGAGCAGTTCTTC.

This clonotype was observed at least ten times. The chain uses TRBV29-1 and TRBJ2-1; tentative D call: TRBD1 (5 bases). The germline gives CDR1 SQVTM, CDR2 ANQGSEA. CDR3 size: 14 residues. Trimming pared 6 bases from V and 0 bases from J, leaving 12 bases between. In nucleotides, the CDR3 is TGCAGCGTCGACAGATTGAGCTCCTACAATGAGCAGTTCTTC. It yields the protein CSVDRLSSYNEQFF.